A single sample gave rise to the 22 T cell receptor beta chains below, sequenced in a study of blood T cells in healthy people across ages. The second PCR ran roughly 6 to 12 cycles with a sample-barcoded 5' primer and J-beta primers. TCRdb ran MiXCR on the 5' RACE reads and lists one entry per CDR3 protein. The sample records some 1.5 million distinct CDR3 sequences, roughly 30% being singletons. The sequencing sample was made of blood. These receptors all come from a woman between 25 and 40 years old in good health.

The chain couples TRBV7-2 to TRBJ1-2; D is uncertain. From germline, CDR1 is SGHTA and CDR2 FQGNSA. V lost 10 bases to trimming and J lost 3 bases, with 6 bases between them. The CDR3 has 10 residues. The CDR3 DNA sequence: TGTGCCAACGACTACTATGGCTACACCTTC. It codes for CANDYYGYTF.

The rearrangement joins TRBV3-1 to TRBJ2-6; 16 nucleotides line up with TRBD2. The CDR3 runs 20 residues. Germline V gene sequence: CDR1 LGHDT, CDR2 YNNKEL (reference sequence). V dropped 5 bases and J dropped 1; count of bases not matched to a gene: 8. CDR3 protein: CASSRGLAGGPGSGANVLTF. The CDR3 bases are TGTGCCAGCAGCAGGGGACTAGCGGGGGGGCCTGGGTCTGGGGCCAACGTCCTGACTTTC.

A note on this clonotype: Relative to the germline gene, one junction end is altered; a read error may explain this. The CDR3 DNA follows: TGTGCCATCAGCTTATTTCTAGCGGGGCAAGAGACCCAGTTCTTC. Encoded protein: CAISLFLAGQETQFF. The chain is built from TRBV7-9 and TRBJ2-5, with 9 bases that match TRBD2. The J call may not be correct, given that the DNA end is closer to TRBJ2-1. Germline values: CDR1 SEHNR, CDR2 FQNEAQ (reference sequence). This CDR3 comprises 15 residues.

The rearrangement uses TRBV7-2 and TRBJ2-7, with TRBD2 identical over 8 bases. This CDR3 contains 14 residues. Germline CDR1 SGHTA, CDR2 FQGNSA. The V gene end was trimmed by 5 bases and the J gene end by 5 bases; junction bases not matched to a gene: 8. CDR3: CASSPGLGFDEQYF. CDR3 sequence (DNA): TGTGCCAGCAGCCCGGGACTAGGTTTCGACGAGCAGTACTTC.

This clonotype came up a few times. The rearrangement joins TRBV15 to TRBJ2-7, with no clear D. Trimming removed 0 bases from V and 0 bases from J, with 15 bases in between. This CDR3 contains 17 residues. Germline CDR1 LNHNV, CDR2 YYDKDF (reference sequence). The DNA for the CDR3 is TGTGCCACCAGCAGAGATAGGGCGGATGTTATCTCCTACGAGCAGTACTTC. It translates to CATSRDRADVISYEQYF.

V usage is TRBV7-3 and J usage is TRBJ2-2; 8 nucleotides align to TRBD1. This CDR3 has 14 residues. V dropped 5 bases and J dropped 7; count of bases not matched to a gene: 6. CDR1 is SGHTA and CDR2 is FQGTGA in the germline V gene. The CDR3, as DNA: TGTGCCAGCAGCGCACAGGGGGGATACGGGGAGCTGTTTTTT. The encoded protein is CASSAQGGYGELFF.

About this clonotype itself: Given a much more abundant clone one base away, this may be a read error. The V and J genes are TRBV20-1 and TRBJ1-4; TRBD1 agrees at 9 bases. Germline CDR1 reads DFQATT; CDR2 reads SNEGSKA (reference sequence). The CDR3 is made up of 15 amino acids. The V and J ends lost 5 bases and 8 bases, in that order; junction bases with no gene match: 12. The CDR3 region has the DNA TGCAGTGCTGGGTCTCGGGACAGGGCGCAGGAAAAACTGTTTTTT. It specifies CSAGSRDRAQEKLFF.

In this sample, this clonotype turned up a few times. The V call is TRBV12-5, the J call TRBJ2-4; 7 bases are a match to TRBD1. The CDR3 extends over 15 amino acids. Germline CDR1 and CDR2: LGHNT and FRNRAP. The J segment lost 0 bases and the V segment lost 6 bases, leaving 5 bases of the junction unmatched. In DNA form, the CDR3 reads TGTGCTAGTGGATCAACAGGGGCAGCCAAAAACATTCAGTACTTC. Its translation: CASGSTGAAKNIQYF.

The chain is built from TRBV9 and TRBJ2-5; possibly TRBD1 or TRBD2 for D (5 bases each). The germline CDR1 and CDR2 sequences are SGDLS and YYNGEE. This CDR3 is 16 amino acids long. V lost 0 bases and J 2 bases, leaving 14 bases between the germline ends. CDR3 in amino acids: CASSVAIREGQETQYF. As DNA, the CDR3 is TGTGCCAGCAGCGTAGCTATACGAGAGGGGCAAGAGACCCAGTACTTC.

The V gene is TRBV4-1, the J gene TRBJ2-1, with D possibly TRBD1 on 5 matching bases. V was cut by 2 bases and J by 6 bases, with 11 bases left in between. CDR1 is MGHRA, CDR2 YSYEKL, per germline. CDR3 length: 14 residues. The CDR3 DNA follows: TGCGCCAGCAGCCAACTACAGGTTAGCAATGAGCAGTTCTTC. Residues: CASSQLQVSNEQFF.

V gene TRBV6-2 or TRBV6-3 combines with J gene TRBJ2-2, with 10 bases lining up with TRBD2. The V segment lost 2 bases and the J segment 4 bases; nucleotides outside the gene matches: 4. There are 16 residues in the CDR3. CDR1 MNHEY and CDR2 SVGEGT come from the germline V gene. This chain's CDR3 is CASSYPRTSGTGELFF. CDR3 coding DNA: TGTGCCAGCAGTTACCCGCGGACTAGCGGCACCGGGGAGCTGTTTTTT.

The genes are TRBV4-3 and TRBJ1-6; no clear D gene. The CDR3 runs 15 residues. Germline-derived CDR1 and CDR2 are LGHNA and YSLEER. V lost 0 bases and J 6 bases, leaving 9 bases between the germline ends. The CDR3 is CASSQERTVNSPLHF. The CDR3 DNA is TGCGCCAGCAGCCAAGAGCGTACAGTTAATTCACCCCTCCACTTT.

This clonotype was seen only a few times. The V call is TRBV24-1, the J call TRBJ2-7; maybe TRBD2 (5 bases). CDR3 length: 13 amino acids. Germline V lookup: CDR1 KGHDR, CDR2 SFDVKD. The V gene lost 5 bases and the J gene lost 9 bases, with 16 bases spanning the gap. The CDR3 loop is CATSAWERHGQYF. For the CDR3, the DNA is TGTGCCACCAGTGCGTGGGAGAGGCACGGGCAGTACTTC.

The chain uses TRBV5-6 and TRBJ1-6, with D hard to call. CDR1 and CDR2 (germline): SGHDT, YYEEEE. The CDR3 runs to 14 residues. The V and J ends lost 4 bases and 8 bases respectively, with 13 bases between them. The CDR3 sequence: CASSLTGVYSPLHF. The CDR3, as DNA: TGTGCCAGCAGCCTGACCGGGGTATATTCACCCCTCCACTTT.

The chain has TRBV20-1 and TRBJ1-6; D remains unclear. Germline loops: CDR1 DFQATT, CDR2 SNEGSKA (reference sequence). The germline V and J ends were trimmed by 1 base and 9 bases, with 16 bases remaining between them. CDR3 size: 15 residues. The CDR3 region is CSARARVVSGSPLHF. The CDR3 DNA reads TGCAGTGCTAGAGCCCGGGTCGTCTCTGGTTCACCCCTCCACTTT.

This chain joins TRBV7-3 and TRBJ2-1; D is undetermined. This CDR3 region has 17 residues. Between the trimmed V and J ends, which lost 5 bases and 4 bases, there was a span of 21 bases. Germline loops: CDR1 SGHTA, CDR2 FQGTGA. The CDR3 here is CASSNRGISFQYNEQFF. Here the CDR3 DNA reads TGTGCCAGCAGCAACCGCGGTATTAGCTTCCAATACAATGAGCAGTTCTTC.

CDR3 in DNA: TGTGCCAGCAGCCAAGGACGGGCTCGGTACGAGCAGTACTTC. Its translation: CASSQGRARYEQYF. The chain combines TRBV3-1 with TRBJ2-7; D not certain. CDR1 LGHDT and CDR2 YNNKEL come from the germline V gene (reference sequence). Trimming took off 1 base at V and 4 bases at J, with 11 bases between the two ends. The CDR3 extends over 14 amino acids.

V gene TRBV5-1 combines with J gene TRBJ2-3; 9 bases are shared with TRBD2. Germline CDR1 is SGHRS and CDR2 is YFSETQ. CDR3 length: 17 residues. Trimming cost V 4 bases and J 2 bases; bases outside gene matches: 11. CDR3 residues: CASSLTKTSGITDTQYF. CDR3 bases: TGCGCCAGCAGCCTGACGAAGACTAGCGGAATCACAGATACGCAGTATTTT.

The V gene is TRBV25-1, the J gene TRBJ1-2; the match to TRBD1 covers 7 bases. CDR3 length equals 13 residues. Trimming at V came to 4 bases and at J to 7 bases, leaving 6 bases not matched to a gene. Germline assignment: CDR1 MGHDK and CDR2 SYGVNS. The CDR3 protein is CASSASYRGGYTF. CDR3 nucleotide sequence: TGTGCCAGCAGTGCAAGCTACAGGGGTGGCTACACCTTC.

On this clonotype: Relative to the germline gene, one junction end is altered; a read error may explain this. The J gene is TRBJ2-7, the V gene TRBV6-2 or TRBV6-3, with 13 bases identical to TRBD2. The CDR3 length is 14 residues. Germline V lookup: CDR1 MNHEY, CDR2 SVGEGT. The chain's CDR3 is CAGRTSGRIYEQYF. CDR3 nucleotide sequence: TGTGCCGGCAGGACTAGCGGGAGAATTTACGAGCAGTACTTC.

The CDR3 coding sequence is TGCGCCAGCAGCCCCCGGGACAGGGGGCAAACAGATACGCAGTATTTT. Its protein product is CASSPRDRGQTDTQYF. V and J are TRBV4-1 and TRBJ2-3; the match to TRBD1 covers 12 bases. CDR1 is MGHRA, CDR2 YSYEKL, per germline. V lost 4 bases and J lost 3; bases outside the gene matches: 5. The CDR3 extends over 16 amino acids.

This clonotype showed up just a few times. The CDR3 protein is CSVESGTGGPDTF. The CDR3 DNA is TGCAGCGTTGAAAGTGGGACAGGGGGGCCTGACACCTTC. The V call is TRBV29-1, the J call TRBJ1-2, with TRBD1 matching 11 bases. Germline V gene data show CDR1 as SQVTM and CDR2 as ANQGSEA. The CDR3 has 13 amino acids. The J segment lost 12 bases and the V segment lost 2 bases, leaving 8 bases of the junction unmatched.